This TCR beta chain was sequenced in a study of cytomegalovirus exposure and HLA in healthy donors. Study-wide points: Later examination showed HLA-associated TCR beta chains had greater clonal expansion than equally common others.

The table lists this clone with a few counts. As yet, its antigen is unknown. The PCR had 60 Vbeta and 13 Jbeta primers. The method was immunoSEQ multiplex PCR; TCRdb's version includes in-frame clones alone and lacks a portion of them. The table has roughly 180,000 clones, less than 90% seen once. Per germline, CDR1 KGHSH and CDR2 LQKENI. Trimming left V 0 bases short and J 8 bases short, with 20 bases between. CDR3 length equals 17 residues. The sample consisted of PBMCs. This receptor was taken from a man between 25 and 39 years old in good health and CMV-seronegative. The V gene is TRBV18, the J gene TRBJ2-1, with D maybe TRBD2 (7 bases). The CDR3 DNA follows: TGTGCCAGCTCACCACCGACGGGGGGCCTTTATCCATATGAGCAGTTCTTC. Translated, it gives CASSPPTGGLYPYEQFF.